Following are 28 T cell receptor beta chains from one sample sequenced in a study of OX40 agonist ivuxolimab in advanced cancers. The data were produced by immunoSEQ multiplex PCR, yet TCRdb's version contains in-frame clones alone and is incomplete. The table records 55,000 to 80,000 clones, more than 75% of them present only once. The sample here was CD4+ or CD8+ T cells sorted from blood, taken in a trial of the OX40 agonist ivuxolimab. The source is an adult with an advanced solid tumor such as melanoma, head and neck, liver or kidney cancer.

This rearrangement joins TRBV7-3 to TRBJ2-5; the D gene could be TRBD1 or TRBD2 (6 bases each). The germline gives CDR1 SGHTA, CDR2 FQGTGA. The V end lost 4 bases, the J end lost 6 bases, and 12 bases lay between the germline ends. The CDR3 covers 13 residues. The CDR3 is CASSSTRGKTQYF. Written as DNA, the CDR3 is TGTGCCAGCAGCTCGACTAGGGGGAAGACCCAGTACTTC.

The chain uses TRBV4-1 and TRBJ2-3; 10 bases match TRBD2. This CDR3 comprises 16 residues. CDR1 and CDR2 from the germline V gene are MGHRA and YSYEKL. After removal of 3 bases from V and 0 bases from J, the junction contained 3 bases not matched to a gene. CDR3 in amino acids: CASSQRTSGSTDTQYF. DNA of the CDR3: TGCGCCAGCAGCCAGCGGACTAGCGGAAGCACAGATACGCAGTATTTT.

Written as DNA, the CDR3 is TGTGCCAGCAGATCGGGACAGGGATCAGTTCAGCCCCAGCATTTT. This translates into CASRSGQGSVQPQHF. This chain uses TRBV18 with TRBJ1-5, with TRBD1 identical over 9 bases. Germline V gene lookup returns CDR1 KGHSH and CDR2 LQKENI. V shed 8 bases and J 6 bases; nucleotides not matched to a gene: 11. The CDR3 is 15 amino acids.

The chain combines TRBV2 with TRBJ2-2; the D is unclear. In germline, CDR1 is SNHLY, CDR2 FYNNEI. V dropped 9 bases and J dropped 1 base, with 12 bases sitting between them. The CDR3 contains 14 residues. The CDR3 spells CASTPSLNTGELFF. CDR3 nucleotides: TGTGCCAGTACACCCAGTCTGAACACCGGGGAGCTGTTTTTT.

This chain links TRBV5-7 with TRBJ2-5; D possibly corresponds to TRBD1 (6 bases). TRBV5-7 is filed as an ORF, its function uncertain. The V gene lost 5 bases and the J gene lost 4 bases, with 18 bases spanning the gap. The CDR3 sequence is 15 residues long. The CDR3 DNA sequence: TGTGCCAGCAGGTCCCTCTTGGGGGCGGGAGAGACCCAGTACTTC. This translates into CASRSLLGAGETQYF.

The CDR3 protein is CASSLEGDTFYNEQFF. The CDR3 DNA sequence: TGCGCCAGCAGCTTGGAGGGGGACACATTCTACAATGAGCAGTTCTTC. The chain recombines TRBV5-1 with TRBJ2-1; possible D gene TRBD1, 6 bases. Germline assignment: CDR1 SGHRS and CDR2 YFSETQ. V dropped 0 bases and J dropped 3 bases, with 13 bases sitting between them. The CDR3 covers 16 residues. The full variable domain, with the rest looked up from reference TRBV5-1 and TRBJ2-1, is KAGVTQTPRYLIKTRGQQVTLSCSPISGHRSVSWYQQTPGQGLQFLFEYFSETQRNKGNFPGRFSGRQFSNSRSEMNVSTLELGDSALYLCASSLEGDTFYNEQFFGPGTRLTVL.

The J gene is TRBJ2-7, the V gene TRBV19, with D hard to call. V was clipped by 3 bases and J by 5 bases, with 5 bases between them. There are 11 residues in the CDR3. Germline V gives CDR1 LNHDA, CDR2 SQIVND (reference sequence). This CDR3 reads CASSMRDEQYF. CDR3 sequence (DNA): TGTGCCAGTAGTATGAGAGACGAGCAGTACTTC. The full variable domain, with the rest looked up from reference TRBV19 and TRBJ2-7, is DGGITQSPKYLFRKEGQNVTLSCEQNLNHDAMYWYRQDPGQGLRLIYYSQIVNDFQKGDIAEGYSVSREKKESFPLTVTSAQKNPTAFYLCASSMRDEQYFGPGTRLTVT.

CDR3 sequence (DNA): TGTGCCAGCAGTTTATCCTTCCTTACTAGCGGGAGGACAGATACGCAGTATTTT. Encoded protein: CASSLSFLTSGRTDTQYF. V gene TRBV27 combines with J gene TRBJ2-3, with 12 bases matching TRBD2. The CDR3 contains 18 residues. Germline values: CDR1 MNHEY, CDR2 SMNVEV (reference sequence). Losses at the gene ends were 0 bases for V and 3 bases for J; bases not matched to a gene: 7.

Notes on this clone: Other DNA sequences in the same sample also yield this CDR3. The V and J genes are TRBV28 and TRBJ1-1; D ambiguous. V dropped 2 bases and J dropped 5 bases, with 6 bases sitting between them. The CDR3 covers 12 residues. Germline CDR1 and CDR2: MDHEN and SYDVKM. The CDR3 region is CASSLGVTEAFF. The CDR3 DNA follows: TGTGCCAGCAGTTTAGGAGTGACTGAAGCTTTCTTT.

This chain joins TRBV19 and TRBJ2-2; 16 nucleotides line up with TRBD2. CDR1 LNHDA and CDR2 SQIVND come from the germline V gene (reference sequence). The CDR3 has 20 amino acids. Trimming took 6 bases from V and 1 from J; bases not matched to a gene: 11. The CDR3 loop is CASRPGTSGRADKNTGELFF. CDR3 sequence (DNA): TGTGCCAGTAGACCCGGGACTAGCGGGAGGGCCGATAAGAACACCGGGGAGCTGTTTTTT.

This clone was detected a few times. The rearrangement links TRBV19 to TRBJ2-5, with unresolved D. CDR3 length: 13 amino acids. Germline assignment: CDR1 LNHDA and CDR2 SQIVND (reference sequence). V dropped 1 base and J dropped 0 bases, with 3 bases sitting between them. The DNA of the CDR3 is TGTGCCAGTAGTATAGCATACCAAGAGACCCAGTACTTC. The encoded protein is CASSIAYQETQYF.

V gene TRBV9 combines with J gene TRBJ2-3, with 9 bases identical to TRBD2. In germline, CDR1 is SGDLS, CDR2 YYNGEE. The V gene end was trimmed by 2 bases and the J gene end by 4 bases; junction bases not matched to a gene: 2. This CDR3 region has 14 residues. The DNA for the CDR3 is TGTGCCAGCAGCGTTTTAGCGGGGGCAGATACGCAGTATTTT. Its protein is CASSVLAGADTQYF.

The J gene is TRBJ1-2, the V gene TRBV2; a weak D match, TRBD1 (6 bases). Trimming cost V 7 bases and J 8 bases, with 23 bases left between them. There are 15 residues in the CDR3. Germline CDR1 is SNHLY and CDR2 is FYNNEI. The CDR3 loop is CASMLDAGGLGGYTF. The DNA of the CDR3 is TGTGCCAGCATGCTCGACGCCGGGGGCTTAGGAGGCTACACCTTC.

The chain couples TRBV13 to TRBJ2-1; 9 positions agree with TRBD2. CDR1 is PRHDT and CDR2 is FYEKMQ in the germline V gene (reference sequence). The CDR3 covers 17 residues. The J segment lost 6 bases and the V segment lost 3 bases, leaving 12 bases of the junction unmatched. The CDR3 loop is CASSFGQAGGLSNEQFF. The CDR3 DNA sequence: TGTGCCAGCAGCTTTGGGCAAGCGGGGGGCTTGTCCAATGAGCAGTTCTTC.

In this sample, this clone turned up a few times. The chain couples TRBV2 to TRBJ2-7; TRBD2 might be the D (5 bases). V was cut by 7 bases and J by 2 bases, with 9 bases left in between. The CDR3 totals 12 residues. CDR1 and CDR2 (germline): SNHLY, FYNNEI. CDR3 nucleotides: TGTGCCAGCACCTCCGGGACCTACGAGCAGTACTTC. It encodes CASTSGTYEQYF.

The V and J genes are TRBV5-6 and TRBJ2-1; TRBD1 is a possible D gene (6 bases). Looked up from germline, CDR1 is SGHDT and CDR2 is YYEEEE. The CDR3 has 16 residues. Trimming shortened V by 4 bases and J by 3 bases, and 17 bases separated the two germline ends. The CDR3 coding sequence is TGTGCCAGCAGCGCCCAGGGGCCCGGAGGCTACAATGAGCAGTTCTTC. It specifies CASSAQGPGGYNEQFF.

This chain connects TRBV7-3 to TRBJ2-2; D is ambiguous. The germline V and J ends were trimmed by 3 bases and 7 bases, with 9 bases remaining between them. This CDR3 has 13 amino acids. The germline CDR1 and CDR2 sequences are SGHTA and FQGTGA. The CDR3: CASSLDACGELFF. The CDR3 DNA is TGTGCCAGCAGCTTGGACGCGTGCGGGGAGCTGTTTTTT.

This rearrangement joins TRBV5-4 to TRBJ2-7; TRBD1 matches at 9 bases. With 0 bases clipped from V and 2 bases from J, the junction kept 3 bases outside the gene matches. The CDR3 extends over 15 amino acids. Germline loops: CDR1 SGHNT, CDR2 YYREEE (reference sequence). CDR3 DNA: TGTGCCAGCAGCTTGGGGGGACAGGGTACCTACGAGCAGTACTTC. As protein: CASSLGGQGTYEQYF.

The sample holds a few counts of this clone. The chain joins TRBV19 to TRBJ1-5; 7 positions match TRBD1. The CDR3 is 14 amino acids. Germline-derived CDR1 and CDR2 are LNHDA and SQIVND (reference sequence). The J segment lost 5 bases and the V segment lost 5 bases, leaving 6 bases of the junction unmatched. The CDR3 here is CASSGWDSDQPQHF. In DNA, the CDR3 is TGTGCCAGTAGTGGGTGGGACAGTGATCAGCCCCAGCATTTT.

The chain couples TRBV28 to TRBJ2-3; TRBD2 aligns across 7 bases. The CDR3 extends over 15 amino acids. The ends lost 2 bases at V and 8 bases at J; junction bases unmatched: 10. The germline V gene encodes CDR1 MDHEN and CDR2 SYDVKM. The CDR3: CASSLGGGTIRTQYF. CDR3 DNA sequence: TGTGCCAGCAGTTTAGGGGGGGGAACGATCCGTACGCAGTATTTT.

The chain recombines TRBV18 with TRBJ2-3; 7 bases match TRBD2. J lost 3 bases, V lost 2 bases, and 5 bases had no gene match. This CDR3 spans 15 amino acids. Looked up from germline, CDR1 is KGHSH and CDR2 is LQKENI. The DNA for the CDR3 is TGTGCCAGCTCACCAAGGAGGGGAGGGACAGATACGCAGTATTTT. It specifies CASSPRRGGTDTQYF.

This CDR3 reads CASSEQGSGNTIYF. The CDR3 region has the DNA TGTGCCAGTAGTGAACAGGGGTCCGGAAACACCATATATTTT. The rearrangement joins TRBV19 to TRBJ1-3, with TRBD1 matching over 7 bases. CDR1 and CDR2 from the germline V gene are LNHDA and SQIVND (reference sequence). There are 14 residues in the CDR3. The ends lost 5 bases at V and 4 bases at J; junction bases unmatched: 5.

The CDR3 sequence: CAWLRDMNTEAFF. The CDR3 bases are TGTGCCTGGCTCCGGGACATGAACACTGAAGCTTTCTTT. This rearrangement joins TRBV30 to TRBJ1-1; possible D gene TRBD1, 6 bases. This CDR3 has 13 residues. V shed 5 bases and J shed 0 bases, with 10 bases lying between them. The germline V gene has CDR1 GTSNPN and CDR2 SVGIG (reference sequence).

V is TRBV7-2 and J is TRBJ2-7, with 7 bases that match TRBD1. Losses at the gene ends were 1 base for V and 5 bases for J; bases not matched to a gene: 14. The CDR3 is 17 residues long. Germline-derived CDR1 and CDR2 are SGHTA and FQGNSA. The CDR3 DNA sequence: TGTGCCAGCAGCTTAGATCCCGACAGGGCCCAGCTCCACGAGCAGTACTTC. Residues: CASSLDPDRAQLHEQYF.

The chain employs TRBV28 and TRBJ2-2, with TRBD1 matching 9 bases. Germline loops: CDR1 MDHEN, CDR2 SYDVKM. Trimming cost V 1 base and J 5 bases; bases outside gene matches: 8. This CDR3 contains 17 residues. CDR3 in DNA: TGTGCCAGCAGTTTATTACCGGGACAGGGAGGTACCGGGGAGCTGTTTTTT. Protein sequence: CASSLLPGQGGTGELFF.

V and J are TRBV28 and TRBJ2-6; TRBD1 matches at 8 bases. V shed 7 bases and J 3 bases; nucleotides not matched to a gene: 29. CDR1 is MDHEN and CDR2 is SYDVKM in the germline V gene. The CDR3 length is 23 residues. CDR3 amino acids: CASTSPGQGTVVGFEGGANVLTF. The CDR3 region has the DNA TGTGCCAGCACCTCCCCCGGACAGGGAACTGTTGTAGGATTTGAGGGTGGGGCCAACGTCCTGACTTTC.

The chain has TRBV7-2 and TRBJ1-4; D not resolved. The V end lost 2 bases, the J end lost 5 bases, and 3 bases lay between the germline ends. Germline values: CDR1 SGHTA, CDR2 FQGNSA. This CDR3 is 12 amino acids long. CDR3 nucleotides: TGTGCCAGCAGCTTACTGAATGAAAAACTGTTTTTT. Encoded protein: CASSLLNEKLFF. The full variable domain, completed using reference TRBV7-2 and TRBJ1-4, is GAGVSQSPSNKVTEKGKDVELRCDPISGHTALYWYRQSLGQGLEFLIYFQGNSAPDKSGLPSDRFSAERTGGSVSTLTIQRTQQEDSAVYLCASSLLNEKLFFGSGTQLSVL.

The V gene is TRBV9, the J gene TRBJ2-2, with unresolved D. V shed 0 bases and J shed 6 bases, with 6 bases lying between them. Germline V gene lookup returns CDR1 SGDLS and CDR2 YYNGEE. The CDR3 is 13 amino acids. The CDR3 spells CASSVVGSGELFF. The CDR3 DNA is TGTGCCAGCAGCGTAGTAGGGTCCGGGGAGCTGTTTTTT.